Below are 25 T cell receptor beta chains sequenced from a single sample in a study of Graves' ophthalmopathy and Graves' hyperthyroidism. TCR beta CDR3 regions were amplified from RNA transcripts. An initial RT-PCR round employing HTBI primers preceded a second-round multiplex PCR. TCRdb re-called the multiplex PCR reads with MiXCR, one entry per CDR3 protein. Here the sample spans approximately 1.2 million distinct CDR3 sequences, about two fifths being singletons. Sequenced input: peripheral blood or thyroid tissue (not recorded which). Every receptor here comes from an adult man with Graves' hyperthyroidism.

Written as DNA, the CDR3 is TGTGCCAGCACCGACACCGGGACCCGGCTCCCCGGGGAGCAGTACTTC. Protein: CASTDTGTRLPGEQYF. This rearrangement joins TRBV7-9 to TRBJ2-7, with D perhaps matching TRBD1 or TRBD2 (5 bases each). The ends were cut back, 7 bases at V and 7 bases at J, with 26 bases in the middle. This CDR3 has 16 residues. Per the germline V gene, CDR1 is SEHNR and CDR2 is FQNEAQ (reference sequence). Variable domain in full (rest from reference TRBV7-9 and TRBJ2-7): DTGVSQNPRHKITKRGQNVTFRCDPISEHNRLYWYRQTLGQGPEFLTYFQNEAQLEKSRLLSDRFSAERPKGSFSTLEIQRTEQGDSAMYLCASTDTGTRLPGEQYFGPGTRLTVT.

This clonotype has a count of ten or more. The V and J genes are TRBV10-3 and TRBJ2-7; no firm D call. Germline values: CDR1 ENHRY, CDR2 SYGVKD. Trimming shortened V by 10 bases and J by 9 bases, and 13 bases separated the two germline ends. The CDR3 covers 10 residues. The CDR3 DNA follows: TGTGCCACCCGCGACCGTGCGCAGTACTTC. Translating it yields CATRDRAQYF.

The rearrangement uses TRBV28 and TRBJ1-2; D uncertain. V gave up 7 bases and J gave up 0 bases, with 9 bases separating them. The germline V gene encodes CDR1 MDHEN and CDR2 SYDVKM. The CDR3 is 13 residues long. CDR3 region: CASTPAPNYGYTF. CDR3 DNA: TGTGCCAGCACCCCAGCCCCTAACTATGGCTACACCTTC.

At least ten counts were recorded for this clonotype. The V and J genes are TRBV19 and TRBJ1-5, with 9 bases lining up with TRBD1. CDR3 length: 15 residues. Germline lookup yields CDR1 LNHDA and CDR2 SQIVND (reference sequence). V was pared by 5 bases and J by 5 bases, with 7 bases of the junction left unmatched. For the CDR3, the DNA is TGTGCCAGTAGTCTCGTCGGGACAGGGTATCAGCCCCAGCATTTT. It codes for CASSLVGTGYQPQHF.

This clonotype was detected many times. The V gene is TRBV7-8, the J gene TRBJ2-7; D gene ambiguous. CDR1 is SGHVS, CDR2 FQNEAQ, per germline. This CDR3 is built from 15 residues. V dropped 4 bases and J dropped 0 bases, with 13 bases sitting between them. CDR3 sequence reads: CASSSDGGVSYEQYF. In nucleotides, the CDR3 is TGTGCCAGCAGCTCGGACGGTGGGGTCTCCTACGAGCAGTACTTC.

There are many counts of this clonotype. This CDR3 reads CASSLDRGNTIYF. CDR3 DNA sequence: TGTGCCAGCAGCTTAGACAGGGGAAACACCATATATTTT. The rearrangement uses TRBV7-2 and TRBJ1-3; a weak D match, TRBD1 (5 bases). V lost 1 base, J lost 4 bases, and 5 bases lay in between. Germline lookup yields CDR1 SGHTA and CDR2 FQGNSA. The CDR3 extends over 13 amino acids.

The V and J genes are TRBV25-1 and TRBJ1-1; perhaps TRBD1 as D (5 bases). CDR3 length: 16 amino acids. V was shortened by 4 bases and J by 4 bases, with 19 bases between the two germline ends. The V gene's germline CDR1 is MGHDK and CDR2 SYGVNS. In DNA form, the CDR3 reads TGTGCCAGCAGTGTCCGGGGGGGGAGGCCATGCACTGAAGCTTTCTTT. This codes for CASSVRGGRPCTEAFF.

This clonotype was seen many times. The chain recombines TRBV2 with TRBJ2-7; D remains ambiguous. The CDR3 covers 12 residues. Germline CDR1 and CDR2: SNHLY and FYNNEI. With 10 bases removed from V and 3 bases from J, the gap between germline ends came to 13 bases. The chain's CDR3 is CATRDEYYEQYF. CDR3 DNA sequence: TGTGCCACCAGAGATGAGTACTACGAGCAGTACTTC.

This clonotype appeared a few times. CDR3 sequence: CSAREPRDHDSYEQYF. CDR3 sequence (DNA): TGCAGTGCTAGAGAACCCCGGGACCACGACTCCTACGAGCAGTACTTC. This rearrangement joins TRBV20-1 to TRBJ2-7; D may match TRBD1 or TRBD2 (5 bases each). CDR3 length: 16 residues. Trimming took 0 bases from V and 0 from J, leaving 15 bases between them. CDR1 is DFQATT and CDR2 is SNEGSKA in the germline V gene (reference sequence).

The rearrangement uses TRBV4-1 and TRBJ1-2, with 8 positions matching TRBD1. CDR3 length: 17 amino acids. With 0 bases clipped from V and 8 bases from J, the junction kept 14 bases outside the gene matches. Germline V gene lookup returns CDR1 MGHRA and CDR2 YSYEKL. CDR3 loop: CASSQDPLGQGRDGYTF. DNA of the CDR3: TGCGCCAGCAGCCAAGACCCCCTTGGACAGGGAAGGGACGGCTACACCTTC.

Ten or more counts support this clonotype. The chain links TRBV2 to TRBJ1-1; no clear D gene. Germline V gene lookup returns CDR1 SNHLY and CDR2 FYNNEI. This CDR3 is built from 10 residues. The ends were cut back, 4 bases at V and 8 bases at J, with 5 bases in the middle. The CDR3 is CASSVQEAFF. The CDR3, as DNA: TGTGCCAGCAGTGTACAGGAAGCTTTCTTT.

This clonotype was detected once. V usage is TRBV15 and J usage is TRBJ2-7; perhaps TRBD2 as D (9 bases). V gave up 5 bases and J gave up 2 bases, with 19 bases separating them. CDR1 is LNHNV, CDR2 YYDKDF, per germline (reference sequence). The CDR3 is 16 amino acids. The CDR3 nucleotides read TGTGCCACCAGCGGATCTAGCGGGACAGGCACCTACGAGCAGTACTTC. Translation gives CATSGSSGTGTYEQYF.

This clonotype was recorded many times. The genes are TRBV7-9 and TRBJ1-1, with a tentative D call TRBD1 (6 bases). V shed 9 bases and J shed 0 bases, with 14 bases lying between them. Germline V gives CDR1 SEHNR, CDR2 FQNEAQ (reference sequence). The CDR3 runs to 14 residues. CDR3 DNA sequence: TGTGCCAGTAGCACGGGACAAATGAACACTGAAGCTTTCTTT. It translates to CASSTGQMNTEAFF. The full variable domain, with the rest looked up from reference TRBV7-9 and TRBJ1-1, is DTGVSQNPRHKITKRGQNVTFRCDPISEHNRLYWYRQTLGQGPEFLTYFQNEAQLEKSRLLSDRFSAERPKGSFSTLEIQRTEQGDSAMYLCASSTGQMNTEAFFGQGTRLTVV.

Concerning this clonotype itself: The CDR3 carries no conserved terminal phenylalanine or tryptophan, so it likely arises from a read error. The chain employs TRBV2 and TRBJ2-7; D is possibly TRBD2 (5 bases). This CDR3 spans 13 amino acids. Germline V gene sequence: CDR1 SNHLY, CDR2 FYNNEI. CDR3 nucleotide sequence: TGTGTCAGCAGGTCTGGGAGCTCCTACGAGCAGTACTCC. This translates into CVSRSGSSYEQYS.

The DNA for the CDR3 is TGTGCCAGCAGTGAAGAGGGACTAGCGGGACTTGAGCAGTTCTTC. Encoded protein: CASSEEGLAGLEQFF. The chain combines TRBV25-1 with TRBJ2-7; the match to TRBD2 covers 13 bases. The closer fit of TRBJ2-1 to the DNA end suggests the J call may be wrong. Per germline, CDR1 MGHDK and CDR2 SYGVNS. CDR3 size: 15 residues.

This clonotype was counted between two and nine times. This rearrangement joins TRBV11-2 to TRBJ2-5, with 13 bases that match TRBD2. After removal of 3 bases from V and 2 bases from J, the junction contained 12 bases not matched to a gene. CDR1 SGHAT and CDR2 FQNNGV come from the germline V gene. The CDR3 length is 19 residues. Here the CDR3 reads CASSFDPTSGGRGQETQYF. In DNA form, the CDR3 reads TGTGCCAGCAGCTTCGATCCGACTAGCGGGGGGCGGGGGCAAGAGACCCAGTACTTC. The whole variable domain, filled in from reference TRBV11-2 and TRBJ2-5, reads EAGVAQSPRYKIIEKRQSVAFWCNPISGHATLYWYQQILGQGPKLLIQFQNNGVVDDSQLPKDRFSAERLKGVDSTLKIQPAKLEDSAVYLCASSFDPTSGGRGQETQYFGPGTRLLVL.

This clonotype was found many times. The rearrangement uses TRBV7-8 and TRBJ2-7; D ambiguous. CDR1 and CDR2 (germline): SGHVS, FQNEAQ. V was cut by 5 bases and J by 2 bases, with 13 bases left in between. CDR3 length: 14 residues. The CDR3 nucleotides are TGTGCCAGCAGCACCCAGACTTACACCTACGAGCAGTACTTC. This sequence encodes CASSTQTYTYEQYF.

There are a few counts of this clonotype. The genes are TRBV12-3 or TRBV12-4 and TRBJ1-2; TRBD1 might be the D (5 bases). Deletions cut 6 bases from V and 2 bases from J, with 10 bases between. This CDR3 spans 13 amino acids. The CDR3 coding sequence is TGTGCCAGCAGCAGGGACGTAAACTATGGCTACACCTTC. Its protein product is CASSRDVNYGYTF.

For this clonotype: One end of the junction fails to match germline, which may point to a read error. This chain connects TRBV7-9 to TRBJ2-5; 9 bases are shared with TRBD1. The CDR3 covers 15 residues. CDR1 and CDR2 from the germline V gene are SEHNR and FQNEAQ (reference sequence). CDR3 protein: CASSLGDRDQGTQYF. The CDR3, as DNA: TGTGCCAGCAGCTTAGGGGACAGGGACCAAGGGACCCAGTACTTC.

The CDR3 region has the DNA TGCAGTGCTAGAAATTTCCGTGCCTTCTCCTATAATTCACCCCTCCACTTT. This sequence encodes CSARNFRAFSYNSPLHF. The V gene is TRBV20-1, the J gene TRBJ1-6; no reliable D call. With 2 bases removed from V and 0 bases from J, the gap between germline ends came to 14 bases. CDR1 is DFQATT and CDR2 is SNEGSKA in the germline V gene (reference sequence). This CDR3 has 17 amino acids.

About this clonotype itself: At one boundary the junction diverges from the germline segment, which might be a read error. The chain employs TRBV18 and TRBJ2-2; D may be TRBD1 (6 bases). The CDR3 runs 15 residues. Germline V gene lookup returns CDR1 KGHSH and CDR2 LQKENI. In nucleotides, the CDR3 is TGTGCCAGCTCGCCACAGGGCGCGAACACCGGGGAGCTGTTTTTT. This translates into CASSPQGANTGELFF.

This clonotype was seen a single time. As DNA, the CDR3 is TGTGCCATCAGGGACAGGGAGGGCCAGCCCCAGCATTTT. Protein: CAIRDREGQPQHF. The chain links TRBV10-3 to TRBJ1-5; 8 nucleotides match TRBD1. This CDR3 is 13 amino acids long. The V and J ends lost 6 bases and 7 bases, in that order; junction bases with no gene match: 5. Germline V gene data show CDR1 as ENHRY and CDR2 as SYGVKD.

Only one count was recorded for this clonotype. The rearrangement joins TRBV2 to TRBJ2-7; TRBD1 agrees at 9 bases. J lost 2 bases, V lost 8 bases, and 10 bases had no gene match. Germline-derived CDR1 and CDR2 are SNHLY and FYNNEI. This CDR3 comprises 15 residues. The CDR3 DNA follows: TGTGCCAGCTCAACTGGGACAGGGTTTACCTACGAGCAGTACTTC. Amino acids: CASSTGTGFTYEQYF.

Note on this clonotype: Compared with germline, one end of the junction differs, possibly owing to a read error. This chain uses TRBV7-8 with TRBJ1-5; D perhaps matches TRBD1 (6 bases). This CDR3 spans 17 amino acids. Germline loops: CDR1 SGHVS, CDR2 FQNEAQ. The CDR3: CPSRPGPGGGAGETQHF. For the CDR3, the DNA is TGTCCCAGCAGACCGGGCCCTGGCGGGGGGGCCGGAGAGACCCAGCATTTT.

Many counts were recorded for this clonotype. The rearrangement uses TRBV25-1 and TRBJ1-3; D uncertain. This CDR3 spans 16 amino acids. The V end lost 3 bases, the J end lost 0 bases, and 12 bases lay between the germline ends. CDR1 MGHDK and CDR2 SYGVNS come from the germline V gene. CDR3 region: CASSEVTVSSGNTIYF. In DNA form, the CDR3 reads TGTGCCAGCAGTGAGGTGACGGTGAGCTCTGGAAACACCATATATTTT.